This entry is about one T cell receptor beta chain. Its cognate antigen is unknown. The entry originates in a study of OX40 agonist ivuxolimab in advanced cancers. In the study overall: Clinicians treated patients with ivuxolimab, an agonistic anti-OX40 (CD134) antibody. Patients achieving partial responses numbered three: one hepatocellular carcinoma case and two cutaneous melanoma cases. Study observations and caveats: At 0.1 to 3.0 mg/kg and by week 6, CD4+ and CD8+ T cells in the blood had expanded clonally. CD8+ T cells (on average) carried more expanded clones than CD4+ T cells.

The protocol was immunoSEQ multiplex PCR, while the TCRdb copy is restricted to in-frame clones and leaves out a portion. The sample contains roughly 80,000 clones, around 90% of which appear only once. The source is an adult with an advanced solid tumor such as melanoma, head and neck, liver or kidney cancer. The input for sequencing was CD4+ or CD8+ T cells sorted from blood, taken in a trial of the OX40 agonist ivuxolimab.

Here the CDR3 DNA reads TGTGCCAGTAGTCCCGGCGTGAGCGCTGGAAACACCATATATTTT. As protein: CASSPGVSAGNTIYF. The chain joins TRBV19 to TRBJ1-3; D unresolved. The CDR3 spans 15 residues. The germline V gene encodes CDR1 LNHDA and CDR2 SQIVND (reference sequence). V lost 5 bases and J lost 2, with 13 bases in between.